The T cell receptor beta chain under discussion was sequenced for a study of blood T cell repertoires in COVID-19. Study details: Specimens from acute and convalescent COVID-19 originated in the United States, Italy and Spain. PBMCs, B-cell-depleted T cells, or T cells provided the cDNA or gDNA that made up the material.

The germline gives CDR1 MNHEY, CDR2 SMNVEV (reference sequence). The CDR3 has 14 residues. V was clipped by 7 bases and J by 5 bases; unmatched bases: 7. This clone was counted between two and nine times. In the original analysis: The authors estimated nucleated cell counts from reference gene primer amplification. Only in-frame clones appear in the TCRdb table, and some are missing; sequencing was by immunoSEQ multiplex PCR. V, J and clone size were drawn from that table, and D and trimming were deduced from the DNA. The table has approximately 250,000 clones, roughly 84% seen once. The clonotype was recovered from a woman in her 40s who had recovered from COVID-19. The V call is TRBV27, the J call TRBJ2-2, with 7 bases aligning to TRBD1. The source material was peripheral blood. The CDR3 nucleotides read TGTGCCAGCACTCTATGGGGACAGACCGGGGAGCTGTTTTTT. Translated: CASTLWGQTGELFF.